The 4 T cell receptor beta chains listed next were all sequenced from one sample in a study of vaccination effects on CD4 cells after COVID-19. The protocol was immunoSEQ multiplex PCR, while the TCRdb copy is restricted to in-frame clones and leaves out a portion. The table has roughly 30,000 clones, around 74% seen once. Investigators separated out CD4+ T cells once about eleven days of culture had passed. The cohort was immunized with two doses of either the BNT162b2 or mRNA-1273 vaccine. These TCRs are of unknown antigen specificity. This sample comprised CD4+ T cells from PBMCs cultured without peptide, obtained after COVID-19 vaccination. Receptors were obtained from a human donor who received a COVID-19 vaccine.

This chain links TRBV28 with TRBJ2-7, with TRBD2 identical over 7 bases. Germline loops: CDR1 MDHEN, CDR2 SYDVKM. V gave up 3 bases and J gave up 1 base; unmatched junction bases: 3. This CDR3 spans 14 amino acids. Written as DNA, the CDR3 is TGTGCCAGCAGTTTCTCGGGGGGATCCTACGAGCAGTACTTC. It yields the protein CASSFSGGSYEQYF. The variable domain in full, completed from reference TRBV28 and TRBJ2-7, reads DVKVTQSSRYLVKRTGEKVFLECVQDMDHENMFWYRQDPGLGLRLIYFSYDVKMKEKGDIPEGYSVSREKKERFSLILESASTNQTSMYLCASSFSGGSYEQYFGPGTRLTVT.

The CDR3 sequence: CASSVGRGETQYF. The CDR3 DNA follows: TGTGCCAGCAGTGTAGGGCGGGGAGAGACCCAGTACTTC. The chain has TRBV2 and TRBJ2-5; D is perhaps TRBD2 (6 bases). The V end lost 4 bases, the J end lost 4 bases, and 10 bases lay between the germline ends. This CDR3 contains 13 residues. The V gene's germline CDR1 is SNHLY and CDR2 FYNNEI.

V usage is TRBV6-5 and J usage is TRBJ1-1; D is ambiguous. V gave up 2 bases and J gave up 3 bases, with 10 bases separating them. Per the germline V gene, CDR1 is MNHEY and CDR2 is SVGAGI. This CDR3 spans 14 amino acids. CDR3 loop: CASSYSGSDTEAFF. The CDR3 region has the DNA TGTGCCAGCAGTTACAGCGGGTCCGACACTGAAGCTTTCTTT.

Here the CDR3 reads CASSLQGSSGNTIYF. The DNA for the CDR3 is TGCGCCAGCAGCTTGCAAGGTAGCTCTGGAAACACCATATATTTT. The V call is TRBV5-1, the J call TRBJ1-3, with D uncertain. The CDR3 has 15 amino acids. CDR1 and CDR2 (germline): SGHRS, YFSETQ. V was cut by 1 base and J by 0 bases, with 8 bases left in between.